A single TCR beta chain is shown here with its context. CDR1 and CDR2 (germline): SGHVS, FQNEAQ. V was pared by 9 bases and J by 6 bases, with 11 bases between. The CDR3 covers 11 residues. This entry comes from a study of blood T cell repertoires in COVID-19. Study details: There were acute and convalescent COVID-19 samples, and they came from the United States, Italy and Spain.

Those enrolled, adults aged roughly 18 to 89 years, came from roughly 23 US areas. Authors' methods: The assay estimated nucleated cells by amplifying reference gene primers. The protocol was immunoSEQ multiplex PCR, while the TCRdb copy is restricted to in-frame clones and leaves out a portion. The D gene and trimming were derived from the DNA, and the V and J assignments and clone size from that table. This table holds 200,000 to 250,000 clones, 85% to 90% found once. This sequence joins TRBV7-8 and TRBJ1-1; no reliable D call. This receptor was identified in a woman aged 50 to 60 with acute COVID-19. Input material: PBMCs or T cells enriched from blood (not recorded which). In DNA, the CDR3 is TGTGCCAGTCGGTCGGGTCCTGAAGCTTTCTTT. Translating gives CASRSGPEAFF.